This T cell receptor (beta chain) was sequenced in a study of T cell changes during pregnancy in multiple sclerosis. Per germline, CDR1 SGHTA and CDR2 FQGNSA. V lost 2 bases to trimming and J lost 1 base; unmatched junction nucleotides: 6. The CDR3 has 16 residues. Assay: immunoSEQ multiplex PCR; the TCRdb copy retains only in-frame clones and omits some. This table holds roughly 84,000 clones, just under 95% found once. The sequences come from peripheral blood, collected in the third trimester of pregnancy. This receptor was identified in a female donor in good health, enrolled as a control in a pregnancy study. The V call is TRBV7-2, the J call TRBJ2-5; 8 positions agree with TRBD2. The CDR3 loop reads CASSLSVSGGQETQYF. CDR3 in DNA: TGTGCCAGCAGCTTATCCGTCAGCGGGGGCCAAGAGACCCAGTACTTC. The full variable domain, its missing parts supplied by reference TRBV7-2 and TRBJ2-5, is GAGVSQSPSNKVTEKGKDVELRCDPISGHTALYWYRQSLGQGLEFLIYFQGNSAPDKSGLPSDRFSAERTGGSVSTLTIQRTQQEDSAVYLCASSLSVSGGQETQYFGPGTRLLVL.